This is a list of T cell receptor beta chains from one sample in a study of T cell responses to AZD1222 COVID-19 vaccine. Produced via immunoSEQ multiplex PCR; TCRdb's table is partial and in-frame only. Of 100,000 to 150,000 clones listed, approximately 90% are singletons. The material was peripheral blood, obtained on day 0 of AZD1222 vaccination. The receptor set was obtained from an adult in good health. CDR3s leave out the opening cysteine and the closing phenylalanine or tryptophan. Each record gives: J gene, V gene, CDR3 protein.

TRBJ1-4 TRBV6-5 ASSPTGPNEKLF
TRBJ1-5 TRBV5-8 ASGFWGSNQPQH
TRBJ1-2 TRBV6-1 ASSEQGQLNYGYT
TRBJ1-2 TRBV18 ASSPYREANYGYT
TRBJ1-5 TRBV29-1 SVGENSNQPQH
TRBJ1-2 TRBV28 ASSLDPRGNYGYT
TRBJ2-1 TRBV30 AWSVGRGGSYNEQF
TRBJ1-4 TRBV14 ASSYVRDEKLF
TRBJ2-7 TRBV30 AWSRRVLVYEQY
TRBJ2-3 TRBV20-1 SARETDTQY
TRBJ2-1 TRBV10-3 AINFGGSSYNEQF
TRBJ1-3 TRBV13 ASSYSGQGNTIY
TRBJ1-1 TRBV5-1 ASSPPGRREAF
TRBJ2-5 TRBV12-3/TRBV12-4 ASSLEEETQY
TRBJ2-1 TRBV5-1 ASSVAGRANEQF
TRBJ1-2 TRBV7-8 ASSLVSRDYT
TRBJ1-5 TRBV7-2 ASSLYGGRGNQPQH
TRBJ1-1 TRBV18 ASARAGMGNTEAF
TRBJ2-5 TRBV23-1 ASSQFHEETQY
TRBJ1-1 TRBV5-4 ASSLGDRDTEAF
TRBJ1-1 TRBV30 AWSAWPRTTNTEAF
TRBJ2-1 TRBV27 ASKPGLAGGLIGGQF
TRBJ1-2 TRBV11-2 ASSLSPRQGLALGYT
TRBJ2-1 TRBV6-2/TRBV6-3 ASSWQAGGTEQF
TRBJ1-2 TRBV6-5 ASSSAARASGYT
TRBJ2-7 TRBV7-9 ASSTPLAGVEQY
TRBJ2-1 TRBV6-4 ASSARGTGALDEQF
TRBJ1-3 TRBV6-5 ASSARSLSGNTIY
TRBJ1-1 TRBV5-1 ASSFEQGTEAF